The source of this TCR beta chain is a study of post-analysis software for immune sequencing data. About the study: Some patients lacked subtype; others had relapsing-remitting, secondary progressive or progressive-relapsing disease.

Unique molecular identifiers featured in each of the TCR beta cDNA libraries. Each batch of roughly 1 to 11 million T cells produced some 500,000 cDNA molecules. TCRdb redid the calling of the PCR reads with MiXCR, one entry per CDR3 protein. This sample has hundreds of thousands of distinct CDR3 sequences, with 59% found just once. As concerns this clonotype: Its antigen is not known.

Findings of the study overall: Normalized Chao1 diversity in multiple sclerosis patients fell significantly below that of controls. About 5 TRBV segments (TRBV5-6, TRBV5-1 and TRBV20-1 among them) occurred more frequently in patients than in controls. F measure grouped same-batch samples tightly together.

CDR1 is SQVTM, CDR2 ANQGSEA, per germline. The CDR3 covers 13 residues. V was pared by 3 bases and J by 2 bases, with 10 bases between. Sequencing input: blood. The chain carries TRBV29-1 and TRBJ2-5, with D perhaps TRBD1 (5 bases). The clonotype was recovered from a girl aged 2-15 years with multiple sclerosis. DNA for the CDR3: TGCAGCGTTGAGGGGCAGTATCAAGAGACCCAGTACTTC. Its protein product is CSVEGQYQETQYF.